The 3 T cell receptor beta chains in this list originate from one sample, sequenced in a study of cytomegalovirus exposure and HLA in healthy donors. The primer mix had 60 Vbeta and 13 Jbeta primers. Sequencing was performed with immunoSEQ multiplex PCR; in TCRdb, only in-frame clones are kept and a portion is missing. The sample includes some 34,000 clones, less than 75% of them seen just once. Sequenced material: PBMCs. Receptors were obtained from a man in his forties in good health and CMV-seropositive.

The CDR3 region is CASSDSGRLAANNEQFF. DNA for the CDR3: TGTGCCAGCAGTGACTCGGGTAGACTAGCGGCCAACAATGAGCAGTTCTTC. This chain links TRBV6-4 with TRBJ2-1; 9 bases fit TRBD2. Germline trimming cut 0 bases from V and 5 bases from J; bases unmatched to any gene: 8. CDR1 is MRHNA and CDR2 is SNTAGT in the germline V gene. The CDR3 has 17 amino acids.

The rearrangement joins TRBV2 to TRBJ2-7; 7 nucleotides line up with TRBD1. Per the germline V gene, CDR1 is SNHLY and CDR2 is FYNNEI. The CDR3 length is 13 residues. V trimming: 6 bases; J trimming: 7 bases; junction bases outside the gene matches: 9. This CDR3 is CASSLTGHGEQYF. The CDR3 DNA follows: TGTGCCAGCAGCCTGACAGGGCATGGGGAGCAGTACTTC. The variable domain in full, completed from reference TRBV2 and TRBJ2-7, reads EPEVTQTPSHQVTQMGQEVILRCVPISNHLYFYWYRQILGQKVEFLVSFYNNEISEKSEIFDDQFSVERPDGSNFTLKIRSTKLEDSAMYFCASSLTGHGEQYFGPGTRLTVT.

The rearrangement links TRBV7-9 to TRBJ2-2, with a tentative D call TRBD2 (6 bases). Germline V gene data show CDR1 as SEHNR and CDR2 as FQNEAQ (reference sequence). Trimming removed 8 bases from V and 6 bases from J, with 22 bases in between. This CDR3 comprises 16 residues. The CDR3 reads CASGVRGTVAPGELFF. The CDR3 nucleotides read TGTGCCAGCGGGGTCCGGGGGACCGTGGCGCCCGGGGAGCTGTTTTTT.